This paragraph covers one TCR beta chain sequence. The investigators amplified TCR beta CDR3 regions from RNA transcripts. Primed by the HTBI set, a first-round RT-PCR was run on the TCR CDR3. TCRdb fed the multiplex PCR reads into MiXCR, producing one record per CDR3 protein. The sample comprises around 700,000 distinct CDR3 sequences, about 19% of which are singletons, and over 15% rests with the top ten. The data stem from a study of T cells in Graves' hyperthyroidism and ophthalmopathy. Unmatched junction bases numbered 14, after V lost 5 bases and J lost 4 bases. Germline V gene lookup returns CDR1 DFQATT and CDR2 SNEGSKA (reference sequence). CDR3 length equals 16 residues.

This receptor was identified in a woman between 45 and 65 years old with Graves' hyperthyroidism that later progressed to Graves' ophthalmopathy. The chain is built from TRBV20-1 and TRBJ1-5, with 7 nucleotides matching TRBD1. The sample taken for sequencing was blood. CDR3 sequence: CSAHTISTGENQPQHF. The CDR3 nucleotides are TGCAGTGCTCACACAATTTCTACAGGGGAAAATCAGCCCCAGCATTTT.